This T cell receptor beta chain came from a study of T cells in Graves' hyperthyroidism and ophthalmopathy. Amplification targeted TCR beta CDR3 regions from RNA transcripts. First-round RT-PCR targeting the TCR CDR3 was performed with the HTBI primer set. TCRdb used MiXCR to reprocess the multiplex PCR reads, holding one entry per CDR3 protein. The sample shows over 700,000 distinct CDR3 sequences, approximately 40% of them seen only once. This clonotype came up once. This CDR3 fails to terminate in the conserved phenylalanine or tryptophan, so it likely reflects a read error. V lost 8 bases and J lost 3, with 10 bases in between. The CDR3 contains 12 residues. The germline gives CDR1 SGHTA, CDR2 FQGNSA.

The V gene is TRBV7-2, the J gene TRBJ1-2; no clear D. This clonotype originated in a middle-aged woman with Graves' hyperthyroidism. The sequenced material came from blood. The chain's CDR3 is CASSLTDYGYTL. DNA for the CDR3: TGTGCCAGCTCACTGACGGACTATGGCTACACCCTC.